This record covers a single T cell receptor (beta chain). Its antigen remains unidentified. V dropped 3 bases and J dropped 3 bases, with 11 bases sitting between them. CDR1 is MNHEY, CDR2 SVGAGI, per germline. This CDR3 has 15 residues. Unique molecular identifiers had been added to the TCR beta cDNA libraries. The yield from about 1 to 10 million T cells was 500,000 or so cDNA molecules in total. TCRdb re-called the PCR reads with MiXCR, one entry per CDR3 protein. The sample lists around 500,000 distinct CDR3 sequences, under 40% occurring once. The data were taken from a study of post-analysis software for immune sequencing data. At the level of the study: Recorded subtypes: relapsing-remitting, secondary progressive, progressive-relapsing; some patients unannotated. Findings and limits, study-wide: Normalized Chao1 diversity was significantly reduced in patients versus controls. Those samples that were prepared in the same batch co-clustered strongly by F measure. A handful of TRBV segments were significantly more frequent in patients than in controls. TRBV5-6, TRBV5-1 and TRBV20-1 were among these segments.

The chain links TRBV6-5 to TRBJ1-4; D is perhaps TRBD1 (5 bases). The receptor's source is a girl aged 2-17 years with multiple sclerosis. The sequenced sample consisted of blood. The CDR3: CASSYLTAPNEKLFF. CDR3 in DNA: TGTGCCAGCAGTTATTTGACAGCTCCTAATGAAAAACTGTTTTTT.